Each of the 9 T cell receptor beta chains below was sequenced from the same sample in a study of cytomegalovirus exposure and HLA in healthy donors (dated by TCRdb to about 2017). Library preparation employed the immunoSEQ multiplex PCR assay. The multiplex PCR relied on a mix of 60 forward primers for TCR Vbeta segments and 13 reverse primers for TCR Jbeta segments. The source is immuneACCESS, and TCRdb retained only in-frame sequences with V and J called. Part of the clones is not carried over; for the studies checked, unresolved V genes explain less than half of this, and the remainder is unexplained. This sample is represented by some 95,000 clones; roughly 79% of them were singletons. Less than 5% of the sample lies in the top ten. The sample was PBMCs. The receptors were sampled from a woman aged 40 to 50 in good health and CMV-seronegative.

The rearrangement links TRBV7-2 to TRBJ2-1, with unresolved D. From germline, CDR1 is SGHTA and CDR2 FQGNSA. Between the trimmed V and J ends, which lost 1 base and 1 base, there was a span of 8 bases. This CDR3 has 15 amino acids. Here the CDR3 reads CASSLDVVSYNEQFF. The CDR3 DNA follows: TGTGCCAGCAGCTTAGACGTAGTTTCCTACAATGAGCAGTTCTTC. Drawing the rest from reference TRBV7-2 and TRBJ2-1, the complete variable domain is GAGVSQSPSNKVTEKGKDVELRCDPISGHTALYWYRQSLGQGLEFLIYFQGNSAPDKSGLPSDRFSAERTGGSVSTLTIQRTQQEDSAVYLCASSLDVVSYNEQFFGPGTRLTVL.

This clone has just a few counts. This sequence joins TRBV5-1 and TRBJ1-1, with 7 bases matching TRBD1. Germline CDR1 and CDR2: SGHRS and YFSETQ. Germline trimming cut 3 bases from V and 7 bases from J; bases unmatched to any gene: 9. The length of the CDR3 is 14 residues. The CDR3 loop is CASSWDSPKVEAFF. The DNA for the CDR3 is TGCGCCAGCAGCTGGGACAGCCCGAAAGTTGAAGCTTTCTTT.

The V and J genes are TRBV21-1 and TRBJ1-4; the table names TRBD1, a call not compared with the DNA. TRBV21-1 is annotated as a pseudogene. The CDR3 covers 16 residues. Written as DNA, the CDR3 is TGTGCCAGCAGCAAGGGTCCCGGGACAGGGGATGAAAAACTGTTTTTT. Protein sequence: CASSKGPGTGDEKLFF.

The chain has TRBV6-6 and TRBJ1-5; TRBD1 might be the D (5 bases). Trimming left V 4 bases short and J 1 base short, with 14 bases between. Germline V gene sequence: CDR1 MNHNY, CDR2 SVGAGI (reference sequence). CDR3 length: 16 amino acids. The CDR3: CASSLGKGSSNQPQHF. The CDR3 nucleotides are TGTGCCAGCAGTTTGGGTAAGGGGTCCAGCAATCAGCCCCAGCATTTT.

The chain is built from TRBV19 and TRBJ1-5; D remains unclear. Germline CDR1 LNHDA, CDR2 SQIVND (reference sequence). Trimming left V 0 bases short and J 1 base short, with 10 bases between. The CDR3 runs to 16 residues. DNA for the CDR3: TGTGCCAGTAGTATAGACCTGATGGCCAGCAATCAGCCCCAGCATTTT. Translating it yields CASSIDLMASNQPQHF.

The chain links TRBV2 to TRBJ2-3, with 8 bases aligning to TRBD1. With V trimmed by 8 bases and J by 4 bases, 8 bases remained unmatched. The CDR3 is 14 residues long. Germline-derived CDR1 and CDR2 are SNHLY and FYNNEI. DNA for the CDR3: TGTGCCAGCTCCCAGGGGGCGGGTGCAGATACGCAGTATTTT. It translates to CASSQGAGADTQYF.

The rearrangement uses TRBV30 and TRBJ2-7; TRBD1 matches 11 bases. Per germline, CDR1 GTSNPN and CDR2 SVGIG (reference sequence). The length of the CDR3 is 15 residues. J was trimmed by 3 bases and V by 0 bases; bases with no gene match: 4. The CDR3 protein is CAWSVVGTGGYEQYF. CDR3 coding DNA: TGTGCCTGGAGTGTAGTCGGGACAGGGGGCTACGAGCAGTACTTC.

In DNA, the CDR3 is TGTGCCAGCAGCGACGACGGGACAGCTGGAAACACCATATATTTT. This translates into CASSDDGTAGNTIYF. This chain joins TRBV7-8 and TRBJ1-3; TRBD1 matches 7 bases. The J segment lost 2 bases and the V segment lost 5 bases, leaving 6 bases of the junction unmatched. Germline CDR1 and CDR2: SGHVS and FQNEAQ. The CDR3 contains 15 residues.

V usage is TRBV7-8 and J usage is TRBJ2-7; possible D gene TRBD2, 5 bases. The V gene's germline CDR1 is SGHVS and CDR2 FQNEAQ. The CDR3 runs 16 residues. Trimming took 6 bases from V and 1 from J, leaving 19 bases between them. CDR3 nucleotides: TGTGCCAGCAGAAGGACGGGGAGTGCGGTATCCTACGAGCAGTACTTC. Residues: CASRRTGSAVSYEQYF.